This entry is about one T cell receptor beta chain. Authors' analysis steps: The assay estimated nucleated cells by amplifying reference gene primers. Profiling relied on immunoSEQ multiplex PCR, and the TCRdb table lists in-frame clones only, not all of them. The DNA gave D and trimming, while V, J and clone size come from that table. Of around 430,000 clones listed, around nine tenths are singletons. Those enrolled, adults aged roughly 18 to 100 years, came from roughly 22 US areas. This sample was taken from a study of blood T cell repertoires in COVID-19. Overall study: There were acute and convalescent COVID-19 samples, and they came from the United States, Italy and Spain.

The CDR3 sequence is 15 residues long. Trimming left V 0 bases short and J 6 bases short, with 14 bases between. Looked up from germline, CDR1 is LGHDT and CDR2 is YNNKEL (reference sequence). Sequencing was done on a sample of PBMCs or T cells enriched from blood (not recorded which). The source of this sequence is a woman aged 50 to 60 who had recovered from COVID-19. The gene calls are TRBV3-1 (or the pseudogene TRBV3-2) and TRBJ1-1, with D perhaps matching TRBD1 (6 bases). CDR3 DNA sequence: TGTGCCAGCAGCCAAGATCCCCGGGGGGGCGCTGAAGCTTTCTTT. This translates into CASSQDPRGGAEAFF.